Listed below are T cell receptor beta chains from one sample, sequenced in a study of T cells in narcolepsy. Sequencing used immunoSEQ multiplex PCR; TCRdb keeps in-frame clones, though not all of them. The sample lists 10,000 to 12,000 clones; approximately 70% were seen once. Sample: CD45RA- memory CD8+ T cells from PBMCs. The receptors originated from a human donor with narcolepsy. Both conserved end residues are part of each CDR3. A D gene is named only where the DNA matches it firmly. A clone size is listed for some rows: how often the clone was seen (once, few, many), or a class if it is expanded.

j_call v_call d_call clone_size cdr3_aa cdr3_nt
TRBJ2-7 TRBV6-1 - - CASSEWTDGSYEQYF TGTGCCAGCAGTGAATGGACCGACGGTTCCTACGAGCAGTACTTC
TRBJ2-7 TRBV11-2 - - CASSLVSGAYGYEQYF TGTGCCAGCAGCTTAGTTTCTGGTGCGTACGGCTACGAGCAGTACTTC
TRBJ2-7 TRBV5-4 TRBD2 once CASSSTSGPPYEQYF TGTGCCAGCAGCTCGACTAGCGGGCCCCCCTACGAGCAGTACTTC
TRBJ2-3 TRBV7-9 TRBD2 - CASSPFGGSTDTQYF TGTGCCAGCAGCCCCTTCGGGGGGAGCACAGATACGCAGTATTTT
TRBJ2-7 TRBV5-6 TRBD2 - CASSFSASGAYEQYF TGTGCCAGCAGCTTCTCGGCTAGCGGGGCCTACGAGCAGTACTTC
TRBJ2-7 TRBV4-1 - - CASSQDPGIVEQYF TGCGCCAGCAGCCAAGATCCCGGGATCGTCGAGCAGTACTTC
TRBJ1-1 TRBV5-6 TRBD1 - CASSLGDREAFF TGTGCCAGCAGCTTGGGGGACAGAGAAGCTTTCTTT
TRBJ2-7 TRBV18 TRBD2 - CASSLGTSSYEQYF TGTGCCAGCTCACTCGGGACTAGCAGCTACGAGCAGTACTTC
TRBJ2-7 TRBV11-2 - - CASSLGAGRGYEQYF TGTGCCAGCAGCTTAGGGGCAGGGCGAGGCTACGAGCAGTACTTC
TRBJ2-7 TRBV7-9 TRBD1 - CASSAGGYEQYF TGTGCCAGCAGCGCAGGGGGCTACGAGCAGTACTTC
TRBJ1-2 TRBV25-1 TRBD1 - CASGGQGEDSNYGYTF TGTGCCAGCGGTGGACAGGGGGAAGACTCTAACTATGGCTACACCTTC
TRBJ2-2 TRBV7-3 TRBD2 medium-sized CASSLTLAGAVGELFF TGTGCCAGCAGCTTAACGCTAGCGGGGGCTGTCGGGGAGCTGTTTTTT
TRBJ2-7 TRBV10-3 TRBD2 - CAISRTSGGYEQYF TGTGCCATCAGTCGGACTAGCGGGGGTTACGAGCAGTACTTC
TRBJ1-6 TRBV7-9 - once CASSLSVITGALSSPLHF TGTGCCAGCAGCTTAAGTGTCATCACAGGAGCGTTAAGTTCACCCCTCCACTTT
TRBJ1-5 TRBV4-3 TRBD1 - CASSQGSSDRGYSNQPQHF TGCGCCAGCAGCCAAGGGTCGTCCGACAGGGGCTATAGCAATCAGCCCCAGCATTTT
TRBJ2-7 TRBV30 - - CAWSAGQGYEQYF TGTGCCTGGAGCGCCGGGCAGGGCTACGAGCAGTACTTC
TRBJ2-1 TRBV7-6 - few CASSSSHEQFF TGTGCCAGCAGCTCAAGCCATGAGCAGTTCTTC
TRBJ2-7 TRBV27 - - CASGATFSYEQYF TGTGCCAGCGGCGCGACATTTTCCTACGAGCAGTACTTC
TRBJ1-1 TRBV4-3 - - CASSQDVTAEAFF TGCGCCAGCAGCCAAGATGTCACAGCTGAAGCTTTCTTT
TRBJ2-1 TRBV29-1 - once CSVGSHEQFF TGCAGCGTTGGTTCCCATGAGCAGTTCTTC
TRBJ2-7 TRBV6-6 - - CASRGPQGHEQYF TGTGCCAGCAGAGGGCCGCAGGGCCACGAGCAGTACTTC
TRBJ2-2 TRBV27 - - CASSLTHTGELFF TGTGCCAGCAGTTTAACCCACACCGGGGAGCTGTTTTTT